The entry below describes one T cell receptor beta chain. Its antigen is not known. This sample stems from a study of vaccination and CD4 T cells after COVID-19. Whole-study context: The convalescents included six males and four females, and among them two were Hispanic while seven were Caucasian.

The CDR3 extends over 15 amino acids. Germline loops: CDR1 SGHTA, CDR2 FQGNSA. The V and J ends lost 2 bases and 0 bases respectively, with 8 bases between them. As for treatment: roughly 10-day PBMC culture with coronavirus spike peptide pools or control peptides (ViraFEST assay). TCR sequencing followed the expansion of antigen-specific T cells with peptide pools in ViraFEST. Negative selection enriched CD4+ T cells from cultures at 9 to 11 days. The Oncomine TCR Beta short-read assay sequenced DNA from cultured CD4+ T cells. Using its own MiXCR run on the PCR reads, TCRdb lists one record per CDR3 protein. Here the sample spans 25,000 or so distinct CDR3 sequences, about 54% being singletons.

Sequencing was performed on CD4+ T cells from blood, cultured in vitro. The genes are TRBV7-2 and TRBJ2-1, with D unclear. The sequence was collected from a human donor who had recovered from COVID-19. This CDR3 reads CASSLQPSSYNEQFF. CDR3 DNA: TGTGCCAGCAGCTTACAGCCAAGCTCCTACAATGAGCAGTTCTTC.